This TCR beta chain was profiled in a study of T cells in localized non-small cell lung cancer. This clone is medium-sized by share. TCRdb's copy holds only in-frame clones and misses some; the assay was immunoSEQ multiplex PCR. This sample has under 5,000 clones; 30% occur once, and the top ten carry around 20%. Sequenced material: lung tumor tissue, taken before any cancer treatment. The TCR originated in a male donor at least 60 years old with stage III lung adenocarcinoma.

CDR3 protein: CASNRGSSPNEQYF. In nucleotides, the CDR3 is TGTGCCAGCAACCGGGGTAGCTCTCCCAACGAGCAGTACTTC. J is TRBJ2-7 and V is TRBV6-8, with D tentatively TRBD2 (5 bases). Germline V gene data show CDR1 as MNHGY and CDR2 as SAAAGT. The CDR3 is made up of 14 amino acids. The V gene lost 7 bases and the J gene lost 5 bases, with 18 bases spanning the gap.